This TCR beta chain was observed in a study of CD8 T cells in ankylosing spondylitis. This clonotype has a count of ten or more. Its antigen is unknown. Scientists made TCR beta libraries using quantitative 5'-RACE with molecular barcodes. TCRdb called the 5' RACE reads again in MiXCR, with one record for every CDR3 protein. The table records roughly 250,000 distinct CDR3 sequences, 10% to 13% of them present only once. General study results and limits: A number of the motif variants had already been described in reactive arthritis synovial fluid and blood. Matched ankylosing spondylitis synovial fluid reportedly showed significant enrichment of disease-linked clones.

There are 16 residues in the CDR3. Trimming took 2 bases from V and 3 from J, leaving 13 bases between them. Germline CDR1 is KGHSH and CDR2 is LQKENI. Source material: blood, either unsorted or a sorted T cell fraction (not recorded which). The gene calls are TRBV18 and TRBJ2-2; the D gene could be TRBD1 or TRBD2 (5 bases each). This clonotype was sampled from a male donor with ankylosing spondylitis or in good health (not recorded which). The CDR3 here is CASSPSGRQYTGELFF. Written as DNA, the CDR3 is TGTGCCAGCTCACCAAGCGGAAGACAGTACACCGGGGAGCTGTTTTTT.